The sequence of this T cell receptor beta chain was determined in a study of T cell responses to AZD1222 COVID-19 vaccine. At the level of the study: Pooled together were second doses at about 4 or about 12 weeks.

This CDR3 is 11 amino acids long. Deletions cut 6 bases from V and 5 bases from J, with 6 bases between. Remarks on this clone: Its target is not known.

Study-level points and caveats: Regions 160-218 and 743-854 dominated among vaccine-associated CD4 TCRs spanning spike.

The data were produced by immunoSEQ multiplex PCR, yet TCRdb's version contains in-frame clones alone and is incomplete. Of more than 140,000 clones listed, approximately 88% are singletons. The rearrangement joins TRBV12-3 or TRBV12-4 to TRBJ2-3, with D uncertain. This receptor was identified in an adult in good health. The source material was peripheral blood, sampled on day 0 of AZD1222 vaccination. CDR3 nucleotide sequence: TGTGCCAGCAGCCAAAGAGATACGCAGTATTTT. It codes for CASSQRDTQYF.